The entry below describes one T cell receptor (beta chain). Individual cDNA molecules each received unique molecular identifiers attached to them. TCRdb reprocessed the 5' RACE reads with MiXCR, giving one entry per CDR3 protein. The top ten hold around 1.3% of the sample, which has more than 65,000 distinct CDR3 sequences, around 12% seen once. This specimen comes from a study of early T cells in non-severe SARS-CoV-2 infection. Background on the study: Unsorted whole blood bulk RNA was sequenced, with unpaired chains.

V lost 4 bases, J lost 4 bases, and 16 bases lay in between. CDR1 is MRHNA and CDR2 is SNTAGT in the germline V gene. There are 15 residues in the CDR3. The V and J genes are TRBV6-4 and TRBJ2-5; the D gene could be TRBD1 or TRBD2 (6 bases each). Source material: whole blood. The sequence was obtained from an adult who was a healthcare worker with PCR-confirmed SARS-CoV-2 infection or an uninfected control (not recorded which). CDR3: CASSVSAGGGETQYF. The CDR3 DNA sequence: TGTGCCAGCAGTGTCTCGGCCGGGGGCGGAGAGACCCAGTACTTC.